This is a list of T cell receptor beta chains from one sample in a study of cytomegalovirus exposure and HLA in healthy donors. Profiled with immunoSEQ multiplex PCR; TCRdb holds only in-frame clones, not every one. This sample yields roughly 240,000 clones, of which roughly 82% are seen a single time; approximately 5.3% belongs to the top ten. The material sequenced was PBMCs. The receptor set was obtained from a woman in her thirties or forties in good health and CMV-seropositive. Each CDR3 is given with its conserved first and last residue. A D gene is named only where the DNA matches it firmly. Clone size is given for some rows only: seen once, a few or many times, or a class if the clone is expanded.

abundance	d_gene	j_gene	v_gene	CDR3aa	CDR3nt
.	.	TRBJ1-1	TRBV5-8	CASSPEMGRADTEAFF	TGTGCCAGCAGCCCAGAAATGGGGAGGGCGGATACTGAAGCTTTCTTT
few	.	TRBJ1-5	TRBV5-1	CASRGASGQFPYSNQPQHF	TGCGCCAGCAGGGGTGCGTCGGGACAATTCCCCTATAGCAATCAGCCCCAGCATTTT
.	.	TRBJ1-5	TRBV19	CASSISGFNQPQHF	TGTGCCAGTAGTATATCGGGTTTCAATCAGCCCCAGCATTTT
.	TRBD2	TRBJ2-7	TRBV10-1	CASSEATSPYEQYF	TGCGCCAGCAGTGAAGCGACTAGCCCTTACGAGCAGTACTTC
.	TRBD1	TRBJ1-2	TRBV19	CASSPGDRVDYGYTF	TGTGCCAGTAGTCCGGGGGACAGGGTGGACTATGGCTACACCTTC
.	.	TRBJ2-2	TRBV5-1	CASSSEGQGNTGELFF	TGCGCCAGCAGCTCCGAAGGGCAGGGGAACACCGGGGAGCTGTTTTTT
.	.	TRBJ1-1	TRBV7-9	CASSSLNEAFF	TGTGCCAGCAGCTCCCTAAACGAAGCTTTCTTT
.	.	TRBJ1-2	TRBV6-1	CASSDWQYGYTF	TGTGCCAGCAGTGATTGGCAGTATGGCTACACCTTC
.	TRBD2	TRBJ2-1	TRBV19	CASSPRAGSSYNEQFF	TGTGCCAGTAGTCCGAGAGCGGGAAGTTCCTACAATGAGCAGTTCTTC
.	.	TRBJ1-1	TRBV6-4	CASSDSRGPVPEAFF	TGTGCCAGCAGTGACTCCAGAGGGCCGGTCCCTGAAGCTTTCTTT
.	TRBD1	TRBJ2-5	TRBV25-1	CASSEYRGRWIQETQYF	TGTGCCAGCAGTGAATATAGGGGGCGGTGGATTCAAGAGACCCAGTACTTC
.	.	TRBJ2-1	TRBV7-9	CASSNTYNEQFF	TGTGCCAGCAGCAATACCTACAATGAGCAGTTCTTC
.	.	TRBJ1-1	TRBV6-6	CASSYHQGRNTEAFF	TGTGCCAGCAGTTACCACCAGGGGAGGAACACTGAAGCTTTCTTT
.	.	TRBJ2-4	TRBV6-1	CASSDWIDRSKNIQYF	TGTGCCAGCAGTGATTGGATCGACAGGAGCAAAAACATTCAGTACTTC
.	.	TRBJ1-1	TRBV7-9	CASSLAKLLEVTEAFF	TGTGCCAGCAGCTTAGCGAAACTCCTGGAGGTTACTGAAGCTTTCTTT
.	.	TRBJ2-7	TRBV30	CAWSPQGYEQYF	TGTGCCTGGAGCCCCCAGGGGTACGAGCAGTACTTC
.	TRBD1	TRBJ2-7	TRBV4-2	CASSQAKGQGPYEQYF	TGTGCCAGCAGCCAAGCCAAGGGACAGGGGCCCTACGAGCAGTACTTC
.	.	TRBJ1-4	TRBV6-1	CASSESIRHLFF	TGTGCCAGCAGTGAATCGATACGACACCTGTTTTTT
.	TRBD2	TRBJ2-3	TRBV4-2	CASSPRASGGASTDTQYF	TGTGCCAGCAGCCCCCGGGCTAGCGGGGGGGCTAGCACAGATACGCAGTATTTT
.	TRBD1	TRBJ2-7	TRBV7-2	CASSFMPGGYEQYF	TGTGCCAGCAGCTTTATGCCAGGGGGCTACGAGCAGTACTTC
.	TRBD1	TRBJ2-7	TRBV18	CASSHRDRGYEQYF	TGTGCCAGCTCACACCGGGACAGGGGTTACGAGCAGTACTTC
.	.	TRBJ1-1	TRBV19	CASSSPGHLNTEAFF	TGTGCCAGTAGTTCCCCGGGACACTTGAACACTGAAGCTTTCTTT
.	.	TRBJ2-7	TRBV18	CASSPFAGNEQYF	TGTGCCAGCTCACCATTTGCCGGGAACGAGCAGTACTTC
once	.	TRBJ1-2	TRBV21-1	CASSNRQPSNYGYTF	TGTGCCAGCAGCAATCGACAGCCGTCTAACTATGGCTACACCTTC
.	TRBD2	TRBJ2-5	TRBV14	CASSPRAGGKETQYF	TGTGCCAGCAGCCCCAGAGCGGGGGGGAAAGAGACCCAGTACTTC
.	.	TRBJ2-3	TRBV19	CASSTWTSTDTQYF	TGTGCCAGTAGTACGTGGACTAGCACAGATACGCAGTATTTT
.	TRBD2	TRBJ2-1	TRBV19	CASSIRAGGFNEQFF	TGTGCCAGTAGTATTAGGGCGGGGGGGTTCAATGAGCAGTTCTTC
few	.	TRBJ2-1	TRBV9	CASSVGGEDYNEQFF	TGTGCCAGCAGCGTAGGGGGAGAAGACTACAATGAGCAGTTCTTC
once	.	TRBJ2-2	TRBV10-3	CAISEVTIPAGELFF	TGTGCCATCAGTGAAGTAACTATCCCGGCCGGGGAGCTGTTTTTT
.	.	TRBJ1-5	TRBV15	CATSREGGRNQPQHF	TGTGCCACCAGCAGAGAGGGGGGAAGGAATCAGCCCCAGCATTTT
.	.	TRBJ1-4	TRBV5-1	CASSFSPLEGEKLFF	TGCGCCAGCAGCTTTTCCCCCCTCGAGGGCGAAAAACTGTTTTTT
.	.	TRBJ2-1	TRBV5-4	CASSFVADEQFF	TGTGCCAGCAGCTTTGTTGCGGATGAGCAGTTCTTC
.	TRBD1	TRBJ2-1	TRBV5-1	CASRDRGAYNEQFF	TGCGCCAGCAGGGACAGGGGGGCCTACAATGAGCAGTTCTTC
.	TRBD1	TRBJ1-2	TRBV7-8	CASSPGTAYGYTF	TGTGCCAGCAGCCCCGGGACAGCATATGGCTACACCTTC
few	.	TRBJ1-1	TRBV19	CASILRAGGRGRTEAFF	TGTGCCAGTATCTTACGGGCGGGGGGGCGCGGAAGAACTGAAGCTTTCTTT
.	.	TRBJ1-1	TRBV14	CASSLDRNTEAFF	TGTGCCAGCAGCCTCGACAGAAACACTGAAGCTTTCTTT
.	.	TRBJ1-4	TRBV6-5	CASRDRTGTEKLFF	TGTGCCAGCAGAGACCGAACAGGGACCGAAAAACTGTTTTTT
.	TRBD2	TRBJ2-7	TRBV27	CASSSPGAGSYEQYF	TGTGCCAGCAGTTCCCCTGGAGCGGGGTCCTACGAGCAGTACTTC
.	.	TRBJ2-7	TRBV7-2	CASSLASSVTYEQYF	TGTGCCAGCAGCTTAGCTAGCAGTGTCACCTACGAGCAGTACTTC
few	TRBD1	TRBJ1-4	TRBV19	CASKTGQGASRNEKLFF	TGTGCCAGTAAAACCGGACAGGGGGCCAGCCGAAATGAAAAACTGTTTTTT
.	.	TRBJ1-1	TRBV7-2	CASSLSRGGDTEAFF	TGTGCCAGCAGCTTATCCAGGGGAGGGGACACTGAAGCTTTCTTT
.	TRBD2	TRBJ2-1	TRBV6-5	CASSWGLAGVRDEQFF	TGTGCCAGCAGTTGGGGACTAGCGGGAGTACGTGATGAGCAGTTCTTC
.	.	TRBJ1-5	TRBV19	CASSIEGQGNQPQHF	TGTGCCAGTAGTATAGAAGGGCAGGGAAATCAGCCCCAGCATTTT
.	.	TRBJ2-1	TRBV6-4	CASGTLGEQFF	TGTGCCAGCGGGACTTTGGGTGAGCAGTTCTTC
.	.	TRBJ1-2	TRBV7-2	CASSQTEYGYTF	TGTGCCAGCAGCCAGACAGAGTATGGCTACACCTTC
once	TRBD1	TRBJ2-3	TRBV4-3	CASSQDMDREVRDTQYF	TGCGCCAGCAGCCAAGATATGGACAGGGAAGTTAGAGATACGCAGTATTTT
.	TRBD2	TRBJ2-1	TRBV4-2	CASSQGEGLAGVNEQFF	TGTGCCAGCAGCCAAGGGGAGGGACTAGCGGGAGTGAATGAGCAGTTCTTC
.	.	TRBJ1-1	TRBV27	CASSPSKTGSLSTEAFF	TGTGCCAGCAGTCCAAGTAAAACAGGGTCGCTTAGCACCGAAGCTTTCTTT
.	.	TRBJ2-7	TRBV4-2	CASSQRSTGRSYEQYF	TGTGCCAGCAGCCAGCGATCGACAGGCCGCTCCTACGAGCAGTACTTC
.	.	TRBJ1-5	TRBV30	CAWGGGNQPQHF	TGTGCCTGGGGAGGGGGCAATCAGCCCCAGCATTTT
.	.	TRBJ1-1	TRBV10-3	CAISELGVTEAFF	TGTGCCATCAGTGAATTGGGAGTCACTGAAGCTTTCTTT